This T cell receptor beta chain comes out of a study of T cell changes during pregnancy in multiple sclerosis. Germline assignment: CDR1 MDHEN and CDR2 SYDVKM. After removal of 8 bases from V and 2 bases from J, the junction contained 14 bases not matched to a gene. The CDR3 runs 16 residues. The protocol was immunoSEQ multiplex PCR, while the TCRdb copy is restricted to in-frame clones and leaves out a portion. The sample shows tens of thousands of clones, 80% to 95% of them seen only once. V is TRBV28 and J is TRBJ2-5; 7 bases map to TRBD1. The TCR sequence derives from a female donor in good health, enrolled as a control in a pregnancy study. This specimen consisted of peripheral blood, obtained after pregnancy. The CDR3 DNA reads TGTGCCAGCTTACCTACCCTCGGGACAGTTCAAGAGACCCAGTACTTC. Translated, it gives CASLPTLGTVQETQYF. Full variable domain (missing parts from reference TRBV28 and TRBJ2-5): DVKVTQSSRYLVKRTGEKVFLECVQDMDHENMFWYRQDPGLGLRLIYFSYDVKMKEKGDIPEGYSVSREKKERFSLILESASTNQTSMYLCASLPTLGTVQETQYFGPGTRLLVL.